One TCR beta chain is described in this entry. This clonotype was found many times. Its antigen remains unidentified. No much larger clonotype is one base removed from it; base qualities were not supplied. For sequencing, an Illumina NovaSeq 6000 was employed. Using 5'RACE with constant-segment primers, TCRalpha and TCRbeta cDNA libraries were constructed, with sample barcodes and unique molecular identifiers added in the process. RNA was extracted from every sample with Trizol reagent. Amplification of the libraries took two PCR steps, and the second step added a second sample barcode plus Illumina TruSeq adapters. The libraries were sequenced on an Illumina NovaSeq using 2 x 150 bp paired-end reads. The original methods were these. Reads were demultiplexed and collapsed into UMI-guided consensus sequences with migec v1.2.7. With mixcr v2.1.11, UMI consensuses were aligned to TRA and TRB V and J templates and assembled into clonotypes. Clonotypes were classified as expanded or contracted when called significant by both edgeR and NoisET, with noise models trained on biological replicates. edgeR calls used a false discovery rate-adjusted p below 0.01 and a log2 fold-change threshold of 1. As an exploratory analysis of dynamics, max-normalized trajectories of the 1000 most abundant clonotypes were examined with PCA combined with hierarchical clustering. Separately sequenced CD4+ and CD8+ repertoires were used to assign a CD4 or CD8 phenotype to each responding clone. TCRdb reworked the public reads: Q25 trimming with fastp, MiXCR clone assembly, productive beta chains retained. For every CDR3 protein sequence, its rows merge into one entry that carries the most common genes and DNA. TCRdb, rather than the study authors, made the V and J calls. Present in this sample are 250,000 to 300,000 distinct CDR3 sequences, 15% of which were seen just once. The ten largest clones take up 22% of the sample.

This entry comes from a study of T-cell memory formation after mild COVID-19 (dated by TCRdb to about 2021). Background on the whole study: Most TCR sequence clusters were specific to one of the two donors. T-cell clones expanding and contracting after mild COVID-19 in a couple of donors were tracked by longitudinal TCRalpha and TCRbeta repertoire sequencing. Two young, previously healthy adult volunteers, one female and one male, were included in the cohort. Summary of the overall study and its limitations: Some responding clones were detected in pre-infection memory, suggesting pre-existing cross-reactive memory T cells joined the SARS-CoV-2 response. Contracting CD4+ clones turned up mainly in the CM and EM memory subsets, whereas EMRA was where CD8+ clones were enriched. Only two mild cases were covered in the study, and larger cohorts including severe cases with pre-infection samples were considered necessary. The second-wave clones that peaked on day 37 were not confirmed to be SARS-CoV-2 specific. Clones contracting from day 15 to 85 had balanced CD4/CD8 phenotypes, while a second wave expanding from day 15 to 37 was biased towards CD4+.

Ficoll-Paque density gradient centrifugation was the method used to isolate PBMCs. The receptor was isolated from a man aged 18 to 35 who had mild COVID-19 (a few samples of this study predate the infection). The sample titles of this study are shuffled in the database, so cell type and time point are left out; the donor was told from shared clones. The material sequenced was PBMCs or a T cell subset sorted from them (not recorded which).

In nucleotides, the sequence is TGTGCCAGCAGTCGCCGGGCCCTGGACACCGGGGAGCTGTTTTTT. Its amino acids are CASSRRALDTGELFF. The V gene is TRBV12-3 or TRBV12-4 and the J gene is TRBJ2-2; the D segment cannot be called with confidence. The trim is 5 bases for V and 3 bases for J, with a gap of 13 bases between the germline ends. The CDR3 holds 15 amino acids from the cysteine to the phenylalanine. Solely the CDR3 DNA is kept, with 45 bases framed from the first base.